This TCR beta chain originates from a study of blood T cell repertoires in COVID-19. The overall study: From the United States, Italy and Spain came samples of acute and convalescent COVID-19.

In the source study's methods: Counts of nucleated cells, estimated from reference gene primer amplification, were obtained. TCRdb keeps only in-frame clones here, not all; method: immunoSEQ multiplex PCR. The V and J calls and clone size come from that table; D and trimming were worked out from the DNA. Among roughly 16,000 clones listed, roughly 81% were seen once. Trimming removed 4 bases at V and 7 bases at J, with 14 bases between. Germline assignment: CDR1 MNHEY and CDR2 SVGAGI. The CDR3 spans 14 residues. The chain is built from TRBV6-5 and TRBJ1-3; D perhaps matches TRBD1 (6 bases). The TCR sequence derives from a man aged 55 to 70 with acute or convalescent COVID-19. The sequencing input was peripheral blood. In nucleotides, the CDR3 is TGTGCCAGCAGTTTTCGGGACAAAGGGAACACCATATATTTT. Its protein is CASSFRDKGNTIYF.